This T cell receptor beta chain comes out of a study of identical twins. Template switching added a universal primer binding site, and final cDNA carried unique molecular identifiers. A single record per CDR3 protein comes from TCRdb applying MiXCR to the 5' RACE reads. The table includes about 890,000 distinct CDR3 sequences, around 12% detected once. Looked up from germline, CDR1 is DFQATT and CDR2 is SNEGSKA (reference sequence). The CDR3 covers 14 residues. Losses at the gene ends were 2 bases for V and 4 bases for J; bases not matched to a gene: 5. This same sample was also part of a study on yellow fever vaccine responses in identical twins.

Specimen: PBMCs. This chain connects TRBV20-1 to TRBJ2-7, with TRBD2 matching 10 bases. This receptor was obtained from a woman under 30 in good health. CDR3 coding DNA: TGCAGTGCTAGAAGCGGGAGGGCCGATTACGAGCAGTACTTC. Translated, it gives CSARSGRADYEQYF.